The next 24 T cell receptor beta chains were all read from a single sample in a study of blood T cell repertoires in COVID-19. TCRdb's table, derived via immunoSEQ multiplex PCR, lists solely in-frame clones and lacks some. The data show 140,000 to 150,000 clones, with approximately 80% seen just once and approximately 45% held by the top ten. The sample comprised peripheral blood. These receptor sequences come from a human donor in a cohort sampled during active COVID-19.

The chain is built from TRBV27 and TRBJ2-7; 7 bases fit TRBD1. Germline loops: CDR1 MNHEY, CDR2 SMNVEV (reference sequence). After removal of 1 base from V and 2 bases from J, the junction contained 5 bases not matched to a gene. CDR3 size: 15 residues. The CDR3 DNA sequence: TGTGCCAGCAGTTTATTCCGGCAGGGGGCCTACGAGCAGTACTTC. Translated: CASSLFRQGAYEQYF.

V is TRBV3-1 (or the pseudogene TRBV3-2) and J is TRBJ2-3, with 10 bases aligning to TRBD2. The germline V gene has CDR1 LGHDT and CDR2 YNNKEL (reference sequence). The CDR3 runs to 19 residues. The V gene end was trimmed by 4 bases and the J gene end by 1 base; junction bases not matched to a gene: 14. CDR3 region: CASSPLRASGGIGTDTQYF. The CDR3 DNA follows: TGTGCCAGCAGCCCGTTAAGGGCTAGCGGGGGAATCGGCACAGATACGCAGTATTTT.

Written as DNA, the CDR3 is TGTGCCAGCAGTGAGGGACACATGAGCTCTGGGGCCAACGTCCTGACTTTC. Translation: CASSEGHMSSGANVLTF. The chain combines TRBV2 with TRBJ2-6, with D possibly matching TRBD1 (6 bases). CDR3 length equals 17 residues. Between the trimmed V and J ends, which lost 3 bases and 0 bases, there was a span of 12 bases. The germline V gene has CDR1 SNHLY and CDR2 FYNNEI.

This clone was recorded once. This chain connects TRBV10-3 to TRBJ2-5, with 15 bases fitting TRBD2. With V trimmed by 5 bases and J by 4 bases, 2 bases remained unmatched. The CDR3 runs to 15 residues. CDR1 and CDR2 from the germline V gene are ENHRY and SYGVKD. The CDR3 DNA sequence: TGTGCCATCAGTTTGGGACTAGCGGGGGGAGAGACCCAGTACTTC. This translates into CAISLGLAGGETQYF.

This clone has a single count. The DNA for the CDR3 is TGTGCCAGCAGTCGGGACTTGAACACTGAAGCTTTCTTT. This translates into CASSRDLNTEAFF. This chain connects TRBV2 to TRBJ1-1; tentative D call: TRBD1 (5 bases). The CDR3 is 13 residues long. V lost 5 bases and J lost 0, with 7 bases in between. Germline CDR1 SNHLY, CDR2 FYNNEI.

The chain employs TRBV27 and TRBJ2-1, with 16 bases lining up with TRBD2. The CDR3 totals 19 residues. Per germline, CDR1 MNHEY and CDR2 SMNVEV (reference sequence). V shed 4 bases, J shed 2 bases, and the junction held 8 bases outside the gene matches. The CDR3 is CASSSGLAGGPVAYNEQFF. The CDR3, as DNA: TGTGCCAGCAGTTCGGGACTAGCGGGAGGGCCAGTTGCCTACAATGAGCAGTTCTTC.

This clone was observed a handful of times. The chain links TRBV3-1 (or the pseudogene TRBV3-2) to TRBJ1-4; 9 bases match TRBD1. CDR1 and CDR2 from the germline V gene are LGHDT and YNNKEL (reference sequence). V lost 4 bases to trimming and J lost 7 bases; unmatched junction nucleotides: 10. This CDR3 spans 16 amino acids. CDR3 region: CASSRSFRDRAEKLFF. The CDR3 DNA reads TGTGCCAGCAGCCGATCATTCCGGGACAGGGCTGAAAAACTGTTTTTT.

This CDR3 is CASSPTGETQYF. The CDR3 bases are TGTGCCAGCAGCCCTACCGGAGAGACCCAGTACTTC. J is TRBJ2-5 and V is TRBV6-6; D uncertain. The V gene's germline CDR1 is MNHNY and CDR2 SVGAGI (reference sequence). This CDR3 has 12 residues. Between the trimmed V and J ends, which lost 6 bases and 4 bases, there was a span of 9 bases.

This clone came up once. The rearrangement links TRBV5-1 to TRBJ1-6, with TRBD1 identical over 9 bases. J was trimmed by 7 bases and V by 5 bases; bases with no gene match: 4. From germline, CDR1 is SGHRS and CDR2 YFSETQ. The CDR3 is 14 residues long. CDR3 amino acids: CASRPDRGNSPLHF. CDR3 in DNA: TGCGCCAGCAGGCCTGACAGGGGGAATTCACCCCTCCACTTT.

This clone came up a few times. The rearrangement joins TRBV10-3 to TRBJ2-7; TRBD2 matches at 9 bases. Germline loops: CDR1 ENHRY, CDR2 SYGVKD. The V gene end was trimmed by 6 bases and the J gene end by 2 bases; junction bases not matched to a gene: 8. This CDR3 is 15 amino acids long. The CDR3 nucleotides are TGTGCCATCAGGAGCGGCGGGGGGGACCCCTACGAGCAGTACTTC. Translated: CAIRSGGGDPYEQYF.

The rearrangement joins TRBV7-9 to TRBJ2-7, with TRBD2 identical over 8 bases. The CDR3 extends over 17 amino acids. V dropped 5 bases and J dropped 0; count of bases not matched to a gene: 12. The V gene's germline CDR1 is SEHNR and CDR2 FQNEAQ (reference sequence). Here the CDR3 reads CASSPLGAGGSSYEQYF. The CDR3 bases are TGTGCCAGCAGCCCCTTAGGGGCGGGGGGAAGCTCCTACGAGCAGTACTTC.

The gene calls are TRBV5-1 and TRBJ2-5; 7 bases are a match to TRBD1. Losses at the gene ends were 0 bases for V and 1 base for J; bases not matched to a gene: 6. Looked up from germline, CDR1 is SGHRS and CDR2 is YFSETQ. CDR3 length: 16 amino acids. CDR3 DNA sequence: TGCGCCAGCAGCTTGGAGGCGCAGGGGGTCCAAGAGACCCAGTACTTC. It encodes CASSLEAQGVQETQYF.

V is TRBV27 and J is TRBJ2-7, with TRBD2 identical over 15 bases. V lost 4 bases and J lost 5; bases outside the gene matches: 9. The CDR3 loop spans 17 amino acids. Germline V gene lookup returns CDR1 MNHEY and CDR2 SMNVEV (reference sequence). The CDR3 DNA reads as TGTGCCAGCAGTTCCAATCTGGGACTAGCGGGAGGAAACGAGCAGTACGTC. It specifies CASSSNLGLAGGNEQYV.

J is TRBJ2-1 and V is TRBV12-5; the D gene is possibly TRBD1 (5 bases). The length of the CDR3 is 15 residues. Trimming cost V 7 bases and J 3 bases, with 16 bases left between them. Germline CDR1 is LGHNT and CDR2 is FRNRAP. The CDR3 spells CASVPGSRNYNEQFF. As DNA, the CDR3 is TGTGCTAGTGTCCCAGGGTCCCGTAACTACAATGAGCAGTTCTTC.

The genes are TRBV5-1 and TRBJ2-5, with 8 positions matching TRBD2. V lost 6 bases, J lost 4 bases, and 20 bases stayed unmatched. This CDR3 is built from 18 residues. Germline-derived CDR1 and CDR2 are SGHRS and YFSETQ. CDR3 protein: CASTLGGSSGRSGETQYF. The DNA of the CDR3 is TGCGCCAGCACCCTGGGAGGGTCGAGCGGGAGATCAGGAGAGACCCAGTACTTC.

The genes are TRBV19 and TRBJ1-5, with 11 bases lining up with TRBD1. This CDR3 region has 16 residues. J was trimmed by 6 bases and V by 5 bases; bases with no gene match: 9. Germline CDR1 and CDR2: LNHDA and SQIVND (reference sequence). The CDR3 here is CASSPRTGGARQPQHF. The CDR3 nucleotides are TGTGCCAGTAGTCCTCGGACAGGGGGCGCCCGTCAGCCCCAGCATTTT.

V usage is TRBV6-5 and J usage is TRBJ2-7, with a tentative D call TRBD2 (6 bases). The CDR3 covers 15 residues. With 5 bases removed from V and 3 bases from J, the gap between germline ends came to 17 bases. Per the germline V gene, CDR1 is MNHEY and CDR2 is SVGAGI. CDR3 in amino acids: CASSNRAVGGYEQYV. DNA of the CDR3: TGTGCCAGCAGTAATCGGGCGGTGGGGGGCTACGAGCAGTACGTC.

J is TRBJ1-6 and V is TRBV6-4, with 10 bases identical to TRBD1. Germline values: CDR1 MRHNA, CDR2 SNTAGT. J was trimmed by 10 bases and V by 6 bases; bases with no gene match: 9. This CDR3 has 15 residues. The CDR3 nucleotides read TGTGCCAGCAGAAGGGACAGGGGCGAGAGATCACCCCTCCACTTT. Translated: CASRRDRGERSPLHF.

The chain is built from TRBV2 and TRBJ2-3; 9 positions match TRBD2. Trimming cost V 4 bases and J 5 bases; bases outside gene matches: 4. Germline V gene data show CDR1 as SNHLY and CDR2 as FYNNEI. The CDR3 totals 14 residues. The CDR3 DNA follows: TGTGCCAGCAGTGGGGCGGGAGGGGTAGATACGCAGTATTTT. It specifies CASSGAGGVDTQYF.

This rearrangement joins TRBV19 to TRBJ2-2; 12 bases line up with TRBD1. Germline values: CDR1 LNHDA, CDR2 SQIVND (reference sequence). J lost 6 bases, V lost 3 bases, and 5 bases had no gene match. There are 16 residues in the CDR3. The CDR3 spells CASSMGQGAGSGELFF. DNA for the CDR3: TGTGCCAGTAGTATGGGACAGGGGGCAGGGTCCGGGGAGCTGTTTTTT.

The rearrangement links TRBV11-2 to TRBJ2-2; D is uncertain. CDR1 and CDR2 from the germline V gene are SGHAT and FQNNGV. V was clipped by 5 bases and J by 5 bases, with 9 bases between them. This CDR3 has 13 amino acids. CDR3 bases: TGTGCCAGCAGCACACTGCGGACCGGGGAGCTGTTTTTT. Translation gives CASSTLRTGELFF.

The V gene is TRBV12-3 or TRBV12-4, the J gene TRBJ2-1, with 8 nucleotides matching TRBD1. Germline trimming cut 6 bases from V and 8 bases from J; bases unmatched to any gene: 3. The CDR3 consists of 12 residues. The CDR3 sequence is CASRDRAYEQFF. For the CDR3, the DNA is TGTGCCAGCAGGGACAGGGCGTATGAGCAGTTCTTC.

The CDR3: CATSDWSINTGELFF. CDR3 DNA sequence: TGTGCCACCAGTGATTGGAGCATCAACACCGGGGAGCTGTTTTTT. V usage is TRBV24-1 and J usage is TRBJ2-2, with D unresolved. The CDR3 spans 15 residues. Per the germline V gene, CDR1 is KGHDR and CDR2 is SFDVKD. V gave up 2 bases and J gave up 2 bases, with 8 bases separating them.

In its sample, this clone was seen a few times. V usage is TRBV15 and J usage is TRBJ1-5; D gene unclear. CDR3 length: 14 amino acids. V was clipped by 3 bases and J by 5 bases, with 11 bases between them. The germline V gene has CDR1 LNHNV and CDR2 YYDKDF (reference sequence). The CDR3 loop reads CATSREVGDQPQHF. The DNA for the CDR3 is TGTGCCACCAGCAGGGAGGTGGGCGATCAGCCCCAGCATTTT. The complete variable domain, with remaining parts taken from reference TRBV15 and TRBJ1-5, reads DAMVIQNPRYQVTQFGKPVTLSCSQTLNHNVMYWYQQKSSQAPKLLFHYYDKDFNNEADTPDNFQSRRPNTSFCFLDIRSPGLGDTAMYLCATSREVGDQPQHFGDGTRLSIL.